The 2 T cell receptor beta chains presented below share a single source sample, sequenced in a study of identical twins. From the 5' RACE reads, TCRdb called clonotypes with MiXCR, one entry per CDR3 protein. The data show about 900,000 distinct CDR3 sequences, around 12% seen once. This sample also appeared in a second study, on yellow fever vaccine responses in identical twins.

The sample was PBMCs. The origin of the receptors is a woman between 18 and 30 years old in good health.

The CDR3 sequence is CASSLEAVNQPQHF. The CDR3 DNA reads TGTGCCAGCAGTTTAGAGGCGGTGAATCAGCCCCAGCATTTT. V gene TRBV12-3 or TRBV12-4 combines with J gene TRBJ1-5; D remains ambiguous. The V and J ends lost 1 base and 4 bases respectively, with 8 bases between them. CDR3 length: 14 amino acids.

The table lists this clonotype with many counts. The chain carries TRBV2 and TRBJ2-7; unclear D gene. Germline loops: CDR1 SNHLY, CDR2 FYNNEI. Trimming left V 6 bases short and J 0 bases short, with 0 bases between. The CDR3 sequence is 10 residues long. CDR3 sequence reads: CASSSYEQYV. The CDR3 DNA reads TGTGCCAGCAGCTCCTACGAGCAGTACGTC.